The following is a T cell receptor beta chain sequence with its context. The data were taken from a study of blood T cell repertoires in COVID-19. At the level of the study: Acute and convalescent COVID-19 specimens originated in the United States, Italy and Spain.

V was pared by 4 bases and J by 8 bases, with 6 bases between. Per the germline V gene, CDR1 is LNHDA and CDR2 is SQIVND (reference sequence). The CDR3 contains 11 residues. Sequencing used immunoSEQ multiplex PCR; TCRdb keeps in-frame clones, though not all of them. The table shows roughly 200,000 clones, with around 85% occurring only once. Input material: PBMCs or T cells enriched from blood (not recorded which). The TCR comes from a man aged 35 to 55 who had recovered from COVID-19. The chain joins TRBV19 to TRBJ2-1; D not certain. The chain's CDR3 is CASSKSDEQFF. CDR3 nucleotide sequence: TGTGCCAGTAGTAAGAGCGATGAGCAGTTCTTC.